The T cell receptor (beta chain) under discussion was sequenced for a study of blood T cells in healthy people across ages. Study outcomes and limitations: Estimates of diversity drawn from one million T cells were considered underestimates.

In regard to this clonotype: Its matching antigen is unknown.

Together with a sample-barcoded 5' primer, a J-beta primer mix was included in a second PCR lasting about 7 to 11 cycles. TCRdb called the 5' RACE reads again in MiXCR, with one record for every CDR3 protein. The sample gives 980,000 or so distinct CDR3 sequences, around 49% of which show up once; over 10% is in the top ten. CDR1 and CDR2 (germline): SQVTM, ANQGSEA. Deletions cut 7 bases from V and 1 base from J, with 10 bases between. The CDR3 totals 13 residues. For every donor, a draw yielded around 10 milliliters of peripheral blood. The sample comprised blood. This sequence joins TRBV29-1 and TRBJ2-2, with a weak D call TRBD1 (6 bases). This receptor was identified in a man aged 25 to 40 in good health. CDR3 in DNA: TGCAGCGGGATGACAGGGAACACCGGGGAGCTGTTTTTT. Amino acid sequence: CSGMTGNTGELFF.